The 23 T cell receptor beta chains presented below share a single source sample, sequenced in a study of shared clonotypes between healthy human individuals. The table came from immunoSEQ multiplex PCR; TCRdb's copy has only in-frame clones and leaves some out. Of a few million clones detected, 80% to 95% appear once; the ten largest clones hold 0.35% to 0.45%. Source material: naive CD4+ T cells from PBMCs. This sample's subset: CD45RA+ positively selected. The receptors were sampled from a man in his late teens or twenties in good health. Some clones in this sample may be carry-over from other donors' samples.

The chain employs TRBV6-5 and TRBJ2-5; D assignment may be TRBD1 or TRBD2 (5 bases each). V shed 7 bases and J shed 6 bases, with 15 bases lying between them. Germline assignment: CDR1 MNHEY and CDR2 SVGAGI. The CDR3 runs 13 residues. The CDR3 DNA follows: TGTGCCAGCAAGAGGGGATCGGAACAGACCCAGTACTTC. This sequence encodes CASKRGSEQTQYF.

The chain employs TRBV19 and TRBJ1-5, with a weak D call TRBD1 (5 bases). This CDR3 has 17 residues. V was clipped by 1 base and J by 1 base, with 14 bases between them. In germline, CDR1 is LNHDA, CDR2 SQIVND (reference sequence). This CDR3 reads CASSIVRRGRSNQPQHF. The CDR3 DNA is TGTGCCAGTAGTATAGTTCGGCGGGGACGGAGCAATCAGCCCCAGCATTTT.

This chain joins TRBV9 and TRBJ2-6, with D unclear. V lost 6 bases, J lost 2 bases, and 12 bases lay in between. Germline-derived CDR1 and CDR2 are SGDLS and YYNGEE. The CDR3 has 15 amino acids. CDR3 sequence (DNA): TGTGCCAGCACCACCACTGGTGCTGGGGCCAACGTCCTGACTTTC. It codes for CASTTTGAGANVLTF.

The rearrangement links TRBV19 to TRBJ1-5; TRBD1 matches at 7 bases. After removal of 5 bases from V and 4 bases from J, the junction contained 8 bases not matched to a gene. Germline values: CDR1 LNHDA, CDR2 SQIVND (reference sequence). The length of the CDR3 is 15 residues. DNA for the CDR3: TGTGCCAGTAGTTGGACAGGCCATAAGAATCAGCCCCAGCATTTT. As protein: CASSWTGHKNQPQHF.

The CDR3 DNA reads TGCAGCGTCTCAGGAACCCGGGACGGCGGAGGGTACACCTTC. Translation: CSVSGTRDGGGYTF. The chain carries TRBV29-1 and TRBJ1-2; TRBD1 might be the D (5 bases). The ends were cut back, 6 bases at V and 11 bases at J, with 25 bases in the middle. Per germline, CDR1 SQVTM and CDR2 ANQGSEA. The CDR3 runs to 14 residues. The complete variable domain, with remaining parts taken from reference TRBV29-1 and TRBJ1-2, reads SAVISQKPSRDICQRGTSLTIQCQVDSQVTMMFWYRQQPGQSLTLIATANQGSEATYESGFVIDKFPISRPNLTFSTLTVSNMSPEDSSIYLCSVSGTRDGGGYTFGSGTRLTVV.

With regard to this clone: Other DNA sequences in the sample encode the same CDR3. J is TRBJ2-7 and V is TRBV14, with D unresolved. The CDR3 has 13 amino acids. The germline V gene has CDR1 SGHDN and CDR2 FVKESK. Trimming pared 0 bases from V and 4 bases from J, leaving 7 bases between. The CDR3 sequence: CASSQDLGYEQYF. CDR3 bases: TGTGCCAGCAGCCAAGATCTGGGGTACGAGCAGTACTTC.

This chain uses TRBV30 with TRBJ2-7, with 9 bases fitting TRBD2. The CDR3 contains 16 residues. V trimming: 3 bases; J trimming: 5 bases; junction bases outside the gene matches: 14. Germline V gene lookup returns CDR1 GTSNPN and CDR2 SVGIG (reference sequence). The CDR3 sequence: CAWRAGGPYPGDEQYF. The CDR3 nucleotides read TGTGCCTGGAGGGCGGGAGGGCCGTATCCGGGGGACGAGCAGTACTTC.

This clone was detected once. This sequence joins TRBV30 and TRBJ2-7, with 9 bases identical to TRBD1. This CDR3 region has 13 residues. CDR1 is GTSNPN and CDR2 is SVGIG in the germline V gene (reference sequence). The trim removed 1 base at V and 5 bases at J, leaving 3 bases unmatched. The CDR3 sequence is CAWSADRGDEQYF. The CDR3 DNA reads as TGTGCCTGGAGTGCCGACAGGGGGGACGAGCAGTACTTC.

The J gene is TRBJ2-7, the V gene TRBV5-4; tentative D call: TRBD2 (5 bases). V lost 4 bases, J lost 6 bases, and 20 bases lay in between. Germline V gives CDR1 SGHNT, CDR2 YYREEE (reference sequence). The CDR3 sequence is 15 residues long. In DNA, the CDR3 is TGTGCCAGCAGCCTCCCTAGCCGCCGCGGAGGCGAGCAGTACTTC. This encodes CASSLPSRRGGEQYF.

This chain connects TRBV2 to TRBJ2-3, with 9 bases aligning to TRBD2. The trim removed 7 bases at V and 5 bases at J, leaving 10 bases unmatched. Germline V gene lookup returns CDR1 SNHLY and CDR2 FYNNEI. This CDR3 has 15 amino acids. The chain's CDR3 is CASKALREGLDTQYF. The CDR3 nucleotides read TGTGCCAGCAAGGCCCTGCGGGAGGGCCTAGATACGCAGTATTTT.

This chain joins TRBV5-4 and TRBJ2-1, with 8 bases identical to TRBD2. After removal of 4 bases from V and 10 bases from J, the junction contained 13 bases not matched to a gene. Looked up from germline, CDR1 is SGHNT and CDR2 is YYREEE (reference sequence). CDR3 size: 15 residues. The CDR3 DNA is TGTGCCAGCAGCCTCAGCGGGAGCGCTAGTACAGAGCAGTTCTTC. Translated, it gives CASSLSGSASTEQFF. The full variable domain, with the rest looked up from reference TRBV5-4 and TRBJ2-1, is ETGVTQSPTHLIKTRGQQVTLRCSSQSGHNTVSWYQQALGQGPQFIFQYYREEENGRGNFPPRFSGLQFPNYSSELNVNALELDDSALYLCASSLSGSASTEQFFGPGTRLTVL.

The rearrangement links TRBV7-9 to TRBJ1-6; the D is unclear. Trimming stripped 2 bases from V and 7 bases from J, with 6 bases between. CDR3 length equals 13 residues. Germline lookup yields CDR1 SEHNR and CDR2 FQNEAQ (reference sequence). The CDR3 DNA sequence: TGTGCCAGCAGCTTAACCGCCAATTCACCCCTCCACTTT. Its translation is CASSLTANSPLHF.

The chain couples TRBV5-1 to TRBJ2-5, with D perhaps assigned TRBD1 or TRBD2 (6 bases each). Trimming cost V 4 bases and J 2 bases, with 9 bases left between them. This CDR3 comprises 13 residues. CDR1 is SGHRS and CDR2 is YFSETQ in the germline V gene. As DNA, the CDR3 is TGCGCCAGCAGCGGGGGGCGACAAGAGACCCAGTACTTC. Protein sequence: CASSGGRQETQYF.

This chain uses TRBV5-6 with TRBJ1-1; 9 bases agree with TRBD1. After removal of 4 bases from V and 0 bases from J, the junction contained 10 bases not matched to a gene. CDR1 and CDR2 (germline): SGHDT, YYEEEE. CDR3 length equals 17 residues. In nucleotides, the CDR3 is TGTGCCAGCAGCACCCGTTCGACAGGGGGTGTGAACACTGAAGCTTTCTTT. Amino acid sequence: CASSTRSTGGVNTEAFF.

The chain joins TRBV14 to TRBJ1-2; D is uncertain. Trimming shortened V by 0 bases and J by 4 bases, and 15 bases separated the two germline ends. The CDR3 spans 16 residues. In germline, CDR1 is SGHDN, CDR2 FVKESK. Written as DNA, the CDR3 is TGTGCCAGCAGCCAAGATCGCACGGGGAGAAGCTATGGCTACACCTTC. It yields the protein CASSQDRTGRSYGYTF.

The chain links TRBV28 to TRBJ1-1, with a possible D match to TRBD1 (6 bases). V dropped 5 bases and J dropped 5 bases, with 15 bases sitting between them. The germline CDR1 and CDR2 sequences are MDHEN and SYDVKM. This CDR3 is 14 amino acids long. In nucleotides, the CDR3 is TGTGCCAGCAGTCAACAGGGATATTGGACTGAAGCTTTCTTT. Translating gives CASSQQGYWTEAFF. Full variable domain (remainder filled in from reference TRBV28 and TRBJ1-1): DVKVTQSSRYLVKRTGEKVFLECVQDMDHENMFWYRQDPGLGLRLIYFSYDVKMKEKGDIPEGYSVSREKKERFSLILESASTNQTSMYLCASSQQGYWTEAFFGQGTRLTVV.

The table lists this clone with a count of one. The V and J genes are TRBV6-1 and TRBJ1-1; 8 bases map to TRBD1. The J segment lost 4 bases and the V segment lost 10 bases, leaving 14 bases of the junction unmatched. Germline assignment: CDR1 MNHNS and CDR2 SASEGT. The length of the CDR3 is 15 residues. For the CDR3, the DNA is TGTGCCACCACGTCGGAAGGTACAGGGGGCACTGAAGCTTTCTTT. As protein: CATTSEGTGGTEAFF.

The chain uses TRBV11-2 and TRBJ2-4; TRBD1 agrees at 8 bases. Germline CDR1 is SGHAT and CDR2 is FQNNGV. The junction had 8 bases not matched to a gene; V was cut back by 1 base and J by 6 bases. CDR3 length equals 16 residues. The CDR3 is CASSLAAPGTGNIQYF. CDR3 coding DNA: TGTGCCAGCAGCTTAGCCGCCCCTGGGACAGGAAACATTCAGTACTTC.

This clone was detected only once. V is TRBV28 and J is TRBJ2-3; weak D call: TRBD2 (7 bases). The V end lost 3 bases, the J end lost 0 bases, and 13 bases lay between the germline ends. Germline values: CDR1 MDHEN, CDR2 SYDVKM. The CDR3 sequence is 16 residues long. The CDR3 DNA follows: TGTGCCAGCAGTTTTCGGGGGGCGGTCAGCACAGATACGCAGTATTTT. Protein product: CASSFRGAVSTDTQYF.

The gene calls are TRBV10-1 and TRBJ2-1; weak D call: TRBD2 (6 bases). In germline, CDR1 is WNHNN, CDR2 SYGVQD (reference sequence). This CDR3 is built from 15 residues. Trimming stripped 6 bases from V and 2 bases from J, with 14 bases between. DNA of the CDR3: TGCGCCAGCAGCCCCGACGTAGCGGCCTACAATGAGCAGTTCTTC. Translation gives CASSPDVAAYNEQFF.

This clone was picked up one time. DNA for the CDR3: TGTGCCAGCTCGACCGGGACAGGCAAGAAAGAGACCCAGTACTTC. This encodes CASSTGTGKKETQYF. V usage is TRBV2 and J usage is TRBJ2-5; 8 bases align to TRBD1. The CDR3 contains 15 residues. Germline-derived CDR1 and CDR2 are SNHLY and FYNNEI. Trimming took 8 bases from V and 3 from J; bases not matched to a gene: 11.

This rearrangement joins TRBV2 to TRBJ2-7, with 15 bases fitting TRBD2. Germline-derived CDR1 and CDR2 are SNHLY and FYNNEI. CDR3 length equals 17 residues. The junction had 7 bases not matched to a gene; V was cut back by 7 bases and J by 0 bases. The CDR3 DNA reads as TGTGCCAGCAAGGGGACTAGCGGGAGGTCCAGCTCCTACGAGCAGTACTTC. Protein sequence: CASKGTSGRSSSYEQYF.

This rearrangement joins TRBV6-5 to TRBJ2-1, with D possibly being TRBD1 or TRBD2 (5 bases each). V gave up 7 bases and J gave up 10 bases, with 17 bases separating them. CDR3 length: 13 residues. Germline CDR1 and CDR2: MNHEY and SVGAGI. This CDR3 reads CASTKPPGTEQFF. In DNA form, the CDR3 reads TGTGCCAGCACCAAACCACCTGGGACGGAGCAGTTCTTC.